The 14 T cell receptor beta chains in this list originate from one sample, sequenced in a study of regulatory T cells in long-lasting Graves disease. iRepertoire HTBI primers and Arm-PCR of CDR3 regions built TCR beta libraries. Via MiXCR, TCRdb re-called the multiplex PCR reads, giving one row per CDR3 protein. This table holds hundreds of thousands of distinct CDR3 sequences, less than 20% found once. Indicated time point: newly diagnosed GD, antithyroid drugs for less than 3 months. Preparation of the TCR library used RNA extracted from PBMCs. Separately, the same data were catalogued under a study of T cells in Graves' hyperthyroidism and ophthalmopathy.

The sequencing here drew on peripheral blood mononuclear cells (PBMCs), taken at new diagnosis, from a patient treated with antithyroid drugs. Every receptor here comes from a woman younger than 45 with Graves disease.

This clonotype was found many times. The chain joins TRBV6-1 to TRBJ1-1, with 8 bases identical to TRBD1. The CDR3 loop spans 13 amino acids. CDR1 MNHNS and CDR2 SASEGT come from the germline V gene. The trim removed 7 bases at V and 4 bases at J, leaving 5 bases unmatched. DNA of the CDR3: TGTGCCAGCACAAAGACAGGGGCCACTGAAGCTTTCTTT. It codes for CASTKTGATEAFF.

This clonotype has at least ten counts. This chain joins TRBV28 and TRBJ1-1; D gene ambiguous. The germline V gene encodes CDR1 MDHEN and CDR2 SYDVKM. The CDR3 sequence is 10 residues long. V was trimmed by 4 bases and J by 8 bases, leaving 5 bases between them. The CDR3 DNA reads as TGTGCCAGCAGTTATAAAGAAGCTTTCTTT. This translates into CASSYKEAFF.

In DNA form, the CDR3 reads TGTGCCAGCAGCTTGCGGACTAGCGCATTACTAACGAACACCGGGGAGCTGTTTTTT. This translates into CASSLRTSALLTNTGELFF. The chain employs TRBV7-6 and TRBJ2-2, with 9 bases that match TRBD2. Per germline, CDR1 SGHVS and CDR2 FNYEAQ. The trim removed 3 bases at V and 0 bases at J, leaving 11 bases unmatched. There are 19 residues in the CDR3.

V usage is TRBV12-3 or TRBV12-4 and J usage is TRBJ2-5; D is tentatively TRBD1 or TRBD2 (5 bases each). The CDR3 loop spans 15 amino acids. The V end lost 6 bases, the J end lost 6 bases, and 20 bases lay between the germline ends. CDR3 nucleotide sequence: TGTGCCAGCAGGAAAACGGGACGGGGATCACAGACCCAGTACTTC. Translation gives CASRKTGRGSQTQYF.

This clonotype was detected a few times. This sequence joins TRBV5-1 and TRBJ2-3, with 7 bases identical to TRBD2. This CDR3 has 16 residues. With V trimmed by 4 bases and J by 2 bases, 10 bases remained unmatched. The germline V gene has CDR1 SGHRS and CDR2 YFSETQ. The CDR3 sequence is CASSKGTGTNTDTQYF. CDR3 sequence (DNA): TGCGCCAGCAGCAAGGGTACCGGGACTAACACAGATACGCAGTATTTT.

CDR3 nucleotides: TGTGCCAGCTCTGAAACGGGACAGAGGTTACGAGAGCAGTACTTC. This translates into CASSETGQRLREQYF. The chain combines TRBV18 with TRBJ2-7; TRBD1 matches at 7 bases. The V segment lost 6 bases and the J segment 7 bases; nucleotides outside the gene matches: 15. The CDR3 is 15 amino acids. The V gene's germline CDR1 is KGHSH and CDR2 LQKENI. The variable domain in full, with the rest retrieved from reference TRBV18 and TRBJ2-7, is NAGVMQNPRHLVRRRGQEARLRCSPMKGHSHVYWYRQLPEEGLKFMVYLQKENIIDESGMPKERFSAEFPKEGPSILRIQQVVRGDSAAYFCASSETGQRLREQYFGPGTRLTVT.

In its sample, this clonotype was seen once. The rearrangement joins TRBV6-1 to TRBJ2-7; D tentatively reads TRBD1 or TRBD2 (5 bases each). The CDR3 runs 15 residues. CDR1 is MNHNS and CDR2 is SASEGT in the germline V gene. V dropped 8 bases and J dropped 5 bases, with 22 bases sitting between them. The CDR3: CASVGAEWWRDEQYF. The DNA for the CDR3 is TGTGCCAGCGTCGGGGCCGAGTGGTGGCGTGACGAGCAGTACTTC.

The CDR3 bases are TGTGCCAGCAGTTCCATGGGGGCAGGGGGAGAGACCCAGTACTTC. Translating it yields CASSSMGAGGETQYF. The chain uses TRBV27 and TRBJ2-1; 7 positions agree with TRBD1. Near its end, the DNA agrees better with TRBJ2-5, so the J call may be wrong. This CDR3 is 15 amino acids long. Germline CDR1 reads MNHEY; CDR2 reads SMNVEV (reference sequence).

The sample holds many counts of this clonotype. The J gene is TRBJ1-1, the V gene TRBV28; 8 bases are shared with TRBD1. The CDR3 covers 13 residues. Per the germline V gene, CDR1 is MDHEN and CDR2 is SYDVKM. Losses at the gene ends were 6 bases for V and 3 bases for J; bases not matched to a gene: 3. CDR3 nucleotides: TGTGCCAGCAGCCCAGGGGGCCACACTGAAGCTTTCTTT. Translated: CASSPGGHTEAFF.

This chain uses TRBV6-1 with TRBJ2-6; 8 nucleotides line up with TRBD2. Germline-derived CDR1 and CDR2 are MNHNS and SASEGT. J gave up 0 bases and V 11 bases, and 9 bases lay outside the gene matches. The CDR3 extends over 16 amino acids. CDR3 loop: CAGGTRSSSGANVLTF. CDR3 in DNA: TGTGCCGGGGGGACTAGGAGTAGCTCTGGGGCCAACGTCCTGACTTTC.

The chain employs TRBV7-6 and TRBJ2-3; 7 nucleotides agree with TRBD2. V was pared by 5 bases and J by 3 bases, with 14 bases of the junction left unmatched. The CDR3 runs to 17 residues. The germline CDR1 and CDR2 sequences are SGHVS and FNYEAQ. The CDR3 nucleotides read TGTGCCAGCAGCCCCTTCCCGGCAGGGAGGGAAACAGATACGCAGTATTTT. The encoded protein is CASSPFPAGRETDTQYF.

Concerning this clonotype itself: A much larger clone is a single base away; this may be a read error. The chain is built from TRBV27 and TRBJ2-7, with D tentatively TRBD1 (5 bases). The CDR3 loop spans 14 amino acids. CDR1 and CDR2 (germline): MNHEY, SMNVEV (reference sequence). CDR3 in amino acids: CAGSLSSGSHEQYF. CDR3 DNA sequence: TGTGCCGGCAGTTTATCGTCAGGGTCCCACGAGCAGTACTTC.

In this sample, this clonotype turned up many times. The gene calls are TRBV19 and TRBJ2-5; D might be TRBD2 (6 bases). The CDR3 has 13 residues. Trimming removed 5 bases at V and 4 bases at J, with 11 bases between. In germline, CDR1 is LNHDA, CDR2 SQIVND (reference sequence). CDR3 in DNA: TGTGCCAGTAGTGCGGGAAAGGGAGAGACCCAGTACTTC. Its protein product is CASSAGKGETQYF.

This chain uses TRBV6-2 or TRBV6-3 with TRBJ2-1; D unclear. Per germline, CDR1 MNHEY and CDR2 SVGEGT. The CDR3 totals 15 residues. V gave up 0 bases and J gave up 6 bases, with 12 bases separating them. The CDR3 spells CASSYSGRSGNEQFF. In DNA form, the CDR3 reads TGTGCCAGCAGTTACTCGGGTCGGTCGGGCAATGAGCAGTTCTTC.